This record looks at one T cell receptor (beta chain) sequence and its context. The data derive from a study of control samples from healthy donors and cancer patients. Trimming took 3 bases from V and 5 from J; bases not matched to a gene: 4. The CDR3 totals 14 residues. Germline CDR1 and CDR2: KGHSH and LQKENI. The data were produced by immunoSEQ multiplex PCR, yet TCRdb's version contains in-frame clones alone and is incomplete. The sample gives 150,000 to 180,000 clones, 94% of which show up once; around 6.2% is in the top ten. The receptor was isolated from a man aged 40-49 years in good health. The source material was blood. The chain carries TRBV18 and TRBJ2-5, with 9 nucleotides matching TRBD1. This CDR3 reads CASSPGQGGETQYF. Here the CDR3 DNA reads TGTGCCAGCTCACCGGGACAGGGAGGGGAGACCCAGTACTTC. Full variable domain (outside the CDR3, taken from reference TRBV18 and TRBJ2-5): NAGVMQNPRHLVRRRGQEARLRCSPMKGHSHVYWYRQLPEEGLKFMVYLQKENIIDESGMPKERFSAEFPKEGPSILRIQQVVRGDSAAYFCASSPGQGGETQYFGPGTRLLVL.